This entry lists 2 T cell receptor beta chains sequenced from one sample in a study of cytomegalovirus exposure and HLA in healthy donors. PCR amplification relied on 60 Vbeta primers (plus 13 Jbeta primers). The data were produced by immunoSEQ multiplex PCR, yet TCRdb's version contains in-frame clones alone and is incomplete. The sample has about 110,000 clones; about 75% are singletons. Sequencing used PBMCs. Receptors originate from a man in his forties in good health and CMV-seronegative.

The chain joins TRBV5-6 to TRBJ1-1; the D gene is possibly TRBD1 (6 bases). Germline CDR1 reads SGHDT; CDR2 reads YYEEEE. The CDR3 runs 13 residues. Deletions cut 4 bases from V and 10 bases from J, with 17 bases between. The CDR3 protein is CASSPGTSRSAFF. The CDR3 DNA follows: TGTGCCAGCAGCCCCGGGACATCCCGCTCAGCTTTCTTT.

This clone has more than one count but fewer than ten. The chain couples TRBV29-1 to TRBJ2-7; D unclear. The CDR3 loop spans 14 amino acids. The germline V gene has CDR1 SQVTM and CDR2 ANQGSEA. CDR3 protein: CSFFKQKAAYEQYF. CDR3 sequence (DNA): TGCAGTTTTTTCAAGCAGAAGGCGGCATACGAGCAGTACTTC.